Below are 20 T cell receptor beta chains sequenced from a single sample in a study of blood T cell repertoires in COVID-19. Here immunoSEQ multiplex PCR was the method, and the copy in TCRdb shows in-frame clones only, minus some. The table shows a few hundred thousand clones, with about 91% occurring only once. The sequenced sample was PBMCs or T cells enriched from blood (not recorded which). The origin of the receptors is a woman in her 40s who had recovered from COVID-19.

CDR3: CASRREGDQPQHF. In DNA, the CDR3 is TGTGCCAGCAGGCGAGAGGGTGATCAGCCCCAGCATTTT. The gene calls are TRBV12-3 or TRBV12-4 and TRBJ1-5; unclear D gene. The CDR3 is made up of 13 amino acids. V lost 6 bases to trimming and J lost 5 bases, with 11 bases between them.

This clone appeared a few times. The rearrangement uses TRBV6-1 and TRBJ2-3; the match to TRBD2 covers 11 bases. The CDR3 runs 16 residues. Germline V CDR1 and CDR2: MNHNS, SASEGT. V lost 4 bases to trimming and J lost 1 base; unmatched junction nucleotides: 4. The CDR3 sequence: CASSVFSGGGTDTQYF. The CDR3 bases are TGTGCCAGCAGTGTATTTAGCGGGGGGGGCACAGATACGCAGTATTTT.

The genes are TRBV4-3 and TRBJ2-7; perhaps TRBD2 as D (5 bases). CDR1 is LGHNA, CDR2 YSLEER, per germline. CDR3 size: 16 residues. V lost 2 bases to trimming and J lost 0 bases, with 14 bases between them. CDR3 loop: CASSQTHGGSSYEQYF. CDR3 coding DNA: TGCGCCAGCAGCCAAACCCATGGCGGGTCCTCCTACGAGCAGTACTTC.

This chain connects TRBV30 to TRBJ2-2; D unclear. Trimming left V 0 bases short and J 5 bases short, with 7 bases between. Germline values: CDR1 GTSNPN, CDR2 SVGIG (reference sequence). The CDR3 runs to 13 residues. The CDR3 loop reads CAWSVAETGELFF. For the CDR3, the DNA is TGTGCCTGGAGTGTGGCGGAAACCGGGGAGCTGTTTTTT. Together with reference TRBV30 and TRBJ2-2, the CDR3 gives the full variable domain: SQTIHQWPATLVQPVGSPLSLECTVEGTSNPNLYWYRQAAGRGLQLLFYSVGIGQISSEVPQNLSASRPQDRQFILSSKKLLLSDSGFYLCAWSVAETGELFFGEGSRLTVL.

DNA of the CDR3: TGTGCCAGCAGCCGCTTCGGGTCCCCCTACGAGCAGTACTTC. Amino acids: CASSRFGSPYEQYF. The chain links TRBV5-5 to TRBJ2-7; D gene ambiguous. V dropped 4 bases and J dropped 2 bases, with 13 bases sitting between them. This CDR3 region has 14 residues. Per germline, CDR1 SGHKS and CDR2 YYEKEE (reference sequence).

This clone was recorded a few times. CDR3: CASSPRTGGNEQFF. DNA of the CDR3: TGTGCCAGCTCACCCCGGACAGGGGGCAATGAGCAGTTCTTC. The V gene is TRBV18, the J gene TRBJ2-1; 10 nucleotides agree with TRBD1. The CDR3 loop spans 14 amino acids. Germline trimming cut 3 bases from V and 6 bases from J; bases unmatched to any gene: 2. Per the germline V gene, CDR1 is KGHSH and CDR2 is LQKENI.

The J gene is TRBJ2-1, the V gene TRBV11-3, with a tentative D call TRBD2 (6 bases). The V gene's germline CDR1 is SGHNT and CDR2 YENEEA. This CDR3 spans 13 amino acids. The V gene lost 5 bases and the J gene lost 9 bases, with 14 bases spanning the gap. CDR3 region: CASSIAGRIEQFF. The CDR3 DNA is TGTGCCAGCAGCATTGCAGGGAGGATTGAGCAGTTCTTC.

This chain links TRBV5-4 with TRBJ1-2; D perhaps matches TRBD1 (5 bases). Germline-derived CDR1 and CDR2 are SGHNT and YYREEE (reference sequence). Trimming removed 2 bases from V and 5 bases from J, with 19 bases in between. This CDR3 spans 16 amino acids. CDR3 sequence reads: CASSFYRGGEDYGYTF. The CDR3 bases are TGTGCCAGCAGCTTTTATCGGGGCGGGGAAGATTATGGCTACACCTTC.

CDR3 loop: CASRDTGMNTEAFF. As DNA, the CDR3 is TGTGCCAGCAGGGATACAGGGATGAACACTGAAGCTTTCTTT. This rearrangement joins TRBV6-5 to TRBJ1-1; possible D gene TRBD1, 6 bases. There are 14 residues in the CDR3. The V end lost 6 bases, the J end lost 0 bases, and 11 bases lay between the germline ends. Germline V CDR1 and CDR2: MNHEY, SVGAGI.

This rearrangement joins TRBV5-4 to TRBJ2-2, with D possibly being TRBD1 (5 bases). There are 12 residues in the CDR3. Germline V gene data show CDR1 as SGHNT and CDR2 as YYREEE (reference sequence). V lost 8 bases to trimming and J lost 6 bases, with 11 bases between them. CDR3 region: CASQGAPGELFF. The CDR3 nucleotides read TGTGCCAGTCAAGGGGCCCCCGGGGAGCTGTTTTTT.

The chain joins TRBV9 to TRBJ2-1; possibly TRBD2 for D (6 bases). This CDR3 has 14 amino acids. With 0 bases removed from V and 8 bases from J, the gap between germline ends came to 12 bases. Germline V CDR1 and CDR2: SGDLS, YYNGEE. This CDR3 is CASSVGGGPHEQFF. The CDR3 DNA sequence: TGTGCCAGCAGCGTAGGGGGAGGCCCCCATGAGCAGTTCTTC.

The rearrangement joins TRBV24-1 to TRBJ2-1, with TRBD2 identical over 8 bases. CDR3 size: 17 residues. V lost 0 bases, J lost 9 bases, and 12 bases stayed unmatched. Germline V gene lookup returns CDR1 KGHDR and CDR2 SFDVKD. The chain's CDR3 is CATSDLRWSGGEGEQFF. In DNA form, the CDR3 reads TGTGCCACCAGTGATTTGAGGTGGAGCGGGGGAGAAGGTGAGCAGTTCTTC.

The gene calls are TRBV5-4 and TRBJ2-5; D may be TRBD1 (5 bases). V was clipped by 3 bases and J by 3 bases, with 12 bases between them. The CDR3 loop spans 14 amino acids. Germline V CDR1 and CDR2: SGHNT, YYREEE (reference sequence). Here the CDR3 DNA reads TGTGCCAGCAGCTACCAAGGGGCCAAAGAGACCCAGTACTTC. Its translation: CASSYQGAKETQYF. Using reference TRBV5-4 and TRBJ2-5 for the parts outside the CDR3, the full variable domain is ETGVTQSPTHLIKTRGQQVTLRCSSQSGHNTVSWYQQALGQGPQFIFQYYREEENGRGNFPPRFSGLQFPNYSSELNVNALELDDSALYLCASSYQGAKETQYFGPGTRLLVL.

The genes are TRBV11-2 and TRBJ1-4; D not resolved. Germline V gene data show CDR1 as SGHAT and CDR2 as FQNNGV. The CDR3 loop spans 17 amino acids. V gave up 0 bases and J gave up 8 bases, with 19 bases separating them. In nucleotides, the CDR3 is TGTGCCAGCAGCTTAGATGGTCCCTACAACGGCGGGGAAAAACTGTTTTTT. The encoded protein is CASSLDGPYNGGEKLFF.

V and J are TRBV18 and TRBJ2-2; 8 bases map to TRBD1. The CDR3 sequence is 17 residues long. Germline CDR1 KGHSH, CDR2 LQKENI. The V gene end was trimmed by 0 bases and the J gene end by 1 base; junction bases not matched to a gene: 4. The CDR3 region has the DNA TGTGCCAGCTCACCACCTACGGGGACAGGGAACACCGGGGAGCTGTTTTTT. Its protein product is CASSPPTGTGNTGELFF.

The CDR3 DNA reads as TGCGCCAGCAGCTTGGTACCCGGCGGGAATGAGCAGTTCTTC. Residues: CASSLVPGGNEQFF. The rearrangement uses TRBV5-1 and TRBJ2-1; D is possibly TRBD2 (5 bases). Per germline, CDR1 SGHRS and CDR2 YFSETQ. V lost 0 bases to trimming and J lost 7 bases, with 11 bases between them. CDR3 length: 14 residues.

The chain carries TRBV24-1 and TRBJ2-7; 10 nucleotides agree with TRBD1. V shed 3 bases, J shed 5 bases, and the junction held 6 bases outside the gene matches. This CDR3 contains 15 residues. From germline, CDR1 is KGHDR and CDR2 SFDVKD. CDR3 DNA sequence: TGTGCCACCAGTGATACCGCCGGGACAGGGGACGAGCAGTACTTC. Protein product: CATSDTAGTGDEQYF.

This chain connects TRBV5-1 to TRBJ2-7; 7 positions agree with TRBD1. After removal of 2 bases from V and 3 bases from J, the junction contained 5 bases not matched to a gene. Germline V gene lookup returns CDR1 SGHRS and CDR2 YFSETQ. This CDR3 has 14 residues. CDR3 residues: CASSFTRDSYEQYF. Here the CDR3 DNA reads TGCGCCAGCAGCTTCACCCGGGACAGCTACGAGCAGTACTTC.

This sequence joins TRBV11-2 and TRBJ2-1; 14 nucleotides match TRBD2. Per germline, CDR1 SGHAT and CDR2 FQNNGV. This CDR3 contains 15 residues. Trimming took 7 bases from V and 7 from J; bases not matched to a gene: 6. This chain's CDR3 is CASTQGTSGRNEQFF. Written as DNA, the CDR3 is TGTGCCAGCACCCAAGGGACTAGCGGGAGAAATGAGCAGTTCTTC.

The chain uses TRBV9 and TRBJ2-7, with 9 bases aligning to TRBD1. Germline CDR1 reads SGDLS; CDR2 reads YYNGEE. This CDR3 contains 14 residues. Trimming removed 4 bases from V and 3 bases from J; junction bases left unmatched: 5. The CDR3 DNA sequence: TGTGCCAGCAGCCCCGGGACAGGGATCTACGAGCAGTACTTC. This sequence encodes CASSPGTGIYEQYF.